Following are 2 T cell receptor beta chains from one sample sequenced in a study of human T cells and chemical hapten exposure. TCRdb re-analysed the RACE reads in MiXCR, keeping a single row per CDR3 protein. The data show roughly 96,000 distinct CDR3 sequences, with about 9.3% seen just once and 2% to 2.5% held by the top ten. The time point denotes: patch test 2, 6 weeks after DPC sensitization. The sample's treatment: therapeutic diphenylcyclopropenone sensitization with weekly scalp DPC. The source was whole blood, collected in connection with sensitization to the hapten diphenylcyclopropenone (DPC). These receptors originate from a woman aged 40-49 years with alopecia areata. Some clones in this sample may be carry-over from other donors' samples.

This chain's CDR3 is CASSLQPAGGQETQYF. The DNA of the CDR3 is TGCGCCAGCAGCTTGCAACCGGCGGGAGGACAAGAGACCCAGTACTTC. The chain joins TRBV5-1 to TRBJ2-5; 8 bases align to TRBD2. The J segment lost 2 bases and the V segment lost 1 base, leaving 7 bases of the junction unmatched. The germline CDR1 and CDR2 sequences are SGHRS and YFSETQ. There are 16 residues in the CDR3.

This clonotype was detected many times. J is TRBJ2-1 and V is TRBV6-2 or TRBV6-3, with TRBD2 matching 16 bases. The CDR3 is made up of 18 amino acids. CDR1 MNHEY and CDR2 SVGEGT come from the germline V gene. V lost 6 bases, J lost 2 bases, and 7 bases stayed unmatched. DNA for the CDR3: TGTGCCAGCAGCGCCGGGACTAGCGGGAGGGCCACCTACAATGAGCAGTTCTTC. Its protein is CASSAGTSGRATYNEQFF.